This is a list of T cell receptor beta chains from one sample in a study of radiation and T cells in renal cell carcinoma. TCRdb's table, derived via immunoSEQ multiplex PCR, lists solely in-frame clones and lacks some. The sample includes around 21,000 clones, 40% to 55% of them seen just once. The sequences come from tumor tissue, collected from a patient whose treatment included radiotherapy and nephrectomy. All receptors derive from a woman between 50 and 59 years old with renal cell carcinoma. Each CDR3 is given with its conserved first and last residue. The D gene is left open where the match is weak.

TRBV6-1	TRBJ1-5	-	CASSEWYVGYSNQPQHF
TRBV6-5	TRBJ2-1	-	CASSYSDAGTNEQFF
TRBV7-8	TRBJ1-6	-	CASSRRDSNNSPLHF
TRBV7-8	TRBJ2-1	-	CASSQHRNSYNEQFF
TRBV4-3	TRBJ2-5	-	CASSQDEGSGIQETQYF
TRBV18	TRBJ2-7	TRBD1	CASSYSDRDRQYF
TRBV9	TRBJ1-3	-	CEAKTYSDSGNTIYF
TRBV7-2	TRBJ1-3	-	CASSPGRVGNTIYF
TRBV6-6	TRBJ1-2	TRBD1	CASRQQGVDYGYTF
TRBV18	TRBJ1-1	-	CASSPPTANTEAFF
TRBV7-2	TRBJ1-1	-	CASNNVGVTEAFF
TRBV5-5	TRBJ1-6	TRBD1	CASSFRGQGNSPLHF
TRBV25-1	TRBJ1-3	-	CASSRLSGNTIYF
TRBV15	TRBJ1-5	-	CATSRDRRDNQPQHF
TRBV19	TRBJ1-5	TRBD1	CAIGTALNQPQHF
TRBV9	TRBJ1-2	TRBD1	CASSASLQGNYGYTF
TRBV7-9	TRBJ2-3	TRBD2	CASSLVRGGADTQYF
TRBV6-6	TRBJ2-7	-	CASRDPTETTYEQYF
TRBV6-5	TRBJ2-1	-	CASGRNEQFF
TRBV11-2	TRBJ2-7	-	CASSLGSGRYEQYF
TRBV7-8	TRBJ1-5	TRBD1	CASSPRGGGNQPQHF
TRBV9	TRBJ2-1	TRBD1	CASSVGGQGSEQFF
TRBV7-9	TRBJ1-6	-	CASSLVVPSADSPLHF
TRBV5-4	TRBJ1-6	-	CASSLVPGLGNSPLHF
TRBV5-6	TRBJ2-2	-	CASSPVQGFTGELFF
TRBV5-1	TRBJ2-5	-	CASSLDSSETQYF
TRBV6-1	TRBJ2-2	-	CVLGNTGELFF
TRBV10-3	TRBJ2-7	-	CAIGRGTYEQYF
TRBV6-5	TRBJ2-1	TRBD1	CASSRQGTSYNEQFF
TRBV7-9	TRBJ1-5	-	CASSLAGANNQPQHF
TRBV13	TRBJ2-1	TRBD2	CASSPLSGGGREQFF
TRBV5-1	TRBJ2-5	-	CASSLGSIQETQYF
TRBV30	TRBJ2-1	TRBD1	CAWDRAEYNEQFF
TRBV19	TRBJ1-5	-	CASSLSGYSNQPQHF
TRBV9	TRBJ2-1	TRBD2	CASSVVGTSGGNEQFF
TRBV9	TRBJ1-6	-	CASSVGDVHNSPLHF
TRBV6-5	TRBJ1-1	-	CASSLGPQNTEAFF
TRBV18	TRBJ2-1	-	CASSPPVLSYSYNEQFF
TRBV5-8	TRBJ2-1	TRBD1	CASSPRTGGNEQFF
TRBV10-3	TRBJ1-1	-	CAISGGEHTEAFF
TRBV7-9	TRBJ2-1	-	CASSPLFSDNEQFF
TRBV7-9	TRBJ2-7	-	CASTPEQGREQYF
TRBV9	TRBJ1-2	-	CASSVDGDPLYGYTF
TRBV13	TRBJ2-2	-	CASRNQGWRGTGELFF
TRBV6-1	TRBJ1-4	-	CASSEARREKLFF
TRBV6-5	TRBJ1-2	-	CASRSGTTYGYTF
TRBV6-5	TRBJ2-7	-	CASSYGTIGSYEQYF
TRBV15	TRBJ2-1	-	CATSSRRLSSYNEQFF
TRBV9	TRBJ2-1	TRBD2	CASTIGGSSYNEQFF
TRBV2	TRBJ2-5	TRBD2	CASSEGVAGAGGTTQYF
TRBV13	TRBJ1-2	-	CASSLRAMRGGYTF
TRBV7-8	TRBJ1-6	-	CASSPLGVGGANSPLHF
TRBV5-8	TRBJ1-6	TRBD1	CASSLRQGYNSPLHF
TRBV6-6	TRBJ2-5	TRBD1	CASSPGTALQETQYF